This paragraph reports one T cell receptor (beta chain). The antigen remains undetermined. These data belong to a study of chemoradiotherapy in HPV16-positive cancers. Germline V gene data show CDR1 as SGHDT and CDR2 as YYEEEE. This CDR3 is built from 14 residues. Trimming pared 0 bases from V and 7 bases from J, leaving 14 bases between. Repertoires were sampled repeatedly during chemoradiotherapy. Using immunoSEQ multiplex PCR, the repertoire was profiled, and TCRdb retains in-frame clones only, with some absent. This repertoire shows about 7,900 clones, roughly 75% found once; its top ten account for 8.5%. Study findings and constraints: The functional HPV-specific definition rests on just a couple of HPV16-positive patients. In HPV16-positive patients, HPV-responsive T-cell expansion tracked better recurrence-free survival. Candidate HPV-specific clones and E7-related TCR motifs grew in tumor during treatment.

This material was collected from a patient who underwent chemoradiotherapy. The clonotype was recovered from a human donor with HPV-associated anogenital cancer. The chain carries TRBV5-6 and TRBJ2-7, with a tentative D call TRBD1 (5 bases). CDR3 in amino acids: CASSLAQGWEEQYF. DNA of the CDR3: TGTGCCAGCAGCTTGGCCCAGGGATGGGAAGAGCAGTACTTC.